This entry lists 28 T cell receptor beta chains sequenced from one sample in a study of cytomegalovirus exposure and HLA in healthy donors. Researchers ran the PCR with 60 Vbeta and 13 Jbeta primers. The table came from immunoSEQ multiplex PCR; TCRdb's copy has only in-frame clones and leaves some out. The repertoire holds around 27,000 clones, with about 66% as singletons. Source material: PBMCs. These receptors originate from a male donor in good health and CMV-seropositive.

This chain connects TRBV4-2 to TRBJ1-2; 8 positions agree with TRBD1. Germline CDR1 LGHNA, CDR2 YNFKEQ. There are 15 residues in the CDR3. Trimming cost V 4 bases and J 7 bases; bases outside gene matches: 11. The chain's CDR3 is CASSRPGGVLGGYTF. The CDR3 DNA follows: TGTGCCAGCAGCCGACCAGGGGGCGTTTTGGGTGGCTACACCTTC.

V usage is TRBV6-5 and J usage is TRBJ1-2; D call uncertain. V was pared by 5 bases and J by 8 bases, with 9 bases between. The CDR3 length is 11 residues. Germline CDR1 and CDR2: MNHEY and SVGAGI. CDR3 sequence (DNA): TGTGCCAGCAGTAGCTCTCGCGGCTACACCTTC. Translating gives CASSSSRGYTF.

This chain connects TRBV2 to TRBJ2-7, with unresolved D. The germline gives CDR1 SNHLY, CDR2 FYNNEI. The CDR3 sequence is 15 residues long. Between the trimmed V and J ends, which lost 6 bases and 3 bases, there was a span of 18 bases. The CDR3 spells CASRVEPTPIYEQYF. DNA for the CDR3: TGTGCCAGCAGAGTCGAGCCCACCCCTATCTACGAGCAGTACTTC.

The V gene is TRBV14, the J gene TRBJ2-7; no firm D call. Between the trimmed V and J ends, which lost 5 bases and 0 bases, there was a span of 5 bases. Germline CDR1 and CDR2: SGHDN and FVKESK. CDR3 length equals 12 residues. CDR3 bases: TGTGCCAGCAGCAAGAGCTCCTACGAGCAGTACTTC. It is translated as CASSKSSYEQYF.

The rearrangement uses TRBV20-1 and TRBJ2-5, with D unclear. From germline, CDR1 is DFQATT and CDR2 SNEGSKA (reference sequence). V gave up 3 bases and J gave up 5 bases, with 7 bases separating them. The CDR3 contains 11 residues. CDR3 in amino acids: CSASVAETQYF. In DNA, the CDR3 is TGCAGTGCTAGTGTGGCCGAGACCCAGTACTTC.

The gene calls are TRBV12-5 and TRBJ2-1, with D possibly being TRBD1 (6 bases). Germline CDR1 LGHNT, CDR2 FRNRAP. This CDR3 has 15 amino acids. Trimming pared 0 bases from V and 4 bases from J, leaving 10 bases between. The CDR3 here is CASGLVRTVYNEQFF. DNA for the CDR3: TGTGCTAGTGGTTTGGTACGGACAGTTTACAATGAGCAGTTCTTC.

Only one count was recorded for this clone. CDR3: CASGLPQGTNQPQHF. For the CDR3, the DNA is TGTGCTAGTGGTCTACCACAGGGTACCAATCAGCCCCAGCATTTT. The chain uses TRBV12-5 and TRBJ1-5, with D perhaps TRBD1 (6 bases). The germline V and J ends were trimmed by 5 bases and 3 bases, with 14 bases remaining between them. The CDR3 sequence is 15 residues long. Germline CDR1 and CDR2: LGHNT and FRNRAP.

The gene calls are TRBV19 and TRBJ2-3; TRBD1 matches at 11 bases. The CDR3 contains 16 residues. The germline CDR1 and CDR2 sequences are LNHDA and SQIVND (reference sequence). With V trimmed by 5 bases and J by 2 bases, 6 bases remained unmatched. CDR3 residues: CASSWGQGVITDTQYF. CDR3 nucleotides: TGTGCCAGTAGTTGGGGACAGGGGGTCATCACAGATACGCAGTATTTT.

This chain connects TRBV4-1 to TRBJ2-4, with D tentatively TRBD2 (7 bases). The germline V gene has CDR1 MGHRA and CDR2 YSYEKL. Trimming stripped 0 bases from V and 8 bases from J, with 23 bases between. The CDR3 runs to 18 residues. The CDR3 nucleotides read TGCGCCAGCAGCCAAGACGGTTTTGGGGGGAGGGGGGCTTACATTCAGTACTTC. Its translation is CASSQDGFGGRGAYIQYF.

This clone was picked up a small number of times. The genes are TRBV6-1 and TRBJ1-5, with D unclear. The ends were cut back, 4 bases at V and 4 bases at J, with 8 bases in the middle. Germline V gene lookup returns CDR1 MNHNS and CDR2 SASEGT. CDR3 length equals 13 residues. The CDR3: CASSARQNQPQHF. CDR3 DNA: TGTGCCAGCAGTGCAAGACAAAATCAGCCCCAGCATTTT.

The rearrangement joins TRBV10-2 to TRBJ1-5; possible D gene TRBD1, 6 bases. Deletions cut 7 bases from V and 1 base from J, with 14 bases between. CDR1 and CDR2 (germline): WSHSY, SAAADI. The CDR3 length is 15 residues. The CDR3 is CASTEGHRSNQPQHF. CDR3 sequence (DNA): TGCGCCAGCACCGAGGGACATAGAAGCAATCAGCCCCAGCATTTT.

The chain combines TRBV6-5 with TRBJ1-1, with D possibly matching TRBD1 (5 bases). The V gene lost 6 bases and the J gene lost 3 bases, with 8 bases spanning the gap. This CDR3 has 12 residues. CDR1 MNHEY and CDR2 SVGAGI come from the germline V gene. The CDR3: CASSRVDTEAFF. The CDR3 nucleotides read TGTGCCAGCAGCAGGGTGGACACTGAAGCTTTCTTT.

The V call is TRBV28, the J call TRBJ2-2; TRBD2 is a possible D gene (5 bases). V was shortened by 2 bases and J by 2 bases, with 9 bases between the two germline ends. Germline V gene lookup returns CDR1 MDHEN and CDR2 SYDVKM. This CDR3 comprises 15 residues. CDR3 protein: CASSLGGLNTGELFF. As DNA, the CDR3 is TGTGCCAGCAGTTTAGGAGGCCTTAACACCGGGGAGCTGTTTTTT.

The chain employs TRBV27 and TRBJ1-2; D is uncertain. Trimming took 3 bases from V and 1 from J, leaving 12 bases between them. Germline CDR1 MNHEY, CDR2 SMNVEV (reference sequence). This CDR3 region has 15 residues. The CDR3 is CASSFSAGLNYGYTF. The CDR3 region has the DNA TGTGCCAGCAGTTTCTCAGCGGGCCTTAACTATGGCTACACCTTC.

The sample holds a few counts of this clone. The chain combines TRBV4-1 with TRBJ2-7; a weak D match, TRBD1 (6 bases). The germline CDR1 and CDR2 sequences are MGHRA and YSYEKL. The V and J ends lost 9 bases and 5 bases respectively, with 20 bases between them. This CDR3 has 14 amino acids. This CDR3 is CARVLTGLSNEQYF. CDR3 DNA: TGCGCCAGAGTCCTTACAGGGTTGTCGAACGAGCAGTACTTC.

V gene TRBV4-1 combines with J gene TRBJ1-5; D is uncertain. The CDR3 covers 16 residues. Germline-derived CDR1 and CDR2 are MGHRA and YSYEKL. Trimming left V 1 base short and J 0 bases short, with 10 bases between. The CDR3 nucleotides are TGCGCCAGCAGCCAAGTTGCAGGCAATAGCAATCAGCCCCAGCATTTT. This sequence encodes CASSQVAGNSNQPQHF.

The chain couples TRBV4-2 to TRBJ2-5, with D possibly matching TRBD1 (6 bases). CDR1 and CDR2 (germline): LGHNA, YNFKEQ. The CDR3 consists of 16 residues. V gave up 0 bases and J gave up 5 bases, with 16 bases separating them. The CDR3: CASSQEDRIKGETQYF. DNA of the CDR3: TGTGCCAGCAGCCAAGAGGACAGAATTAAGGGGGAGACCCAGTACTTC.

V and J are TRBV19 and TRBJ1-5, with 8 nucleotides matching TRBD1. Per the germline V gene, CDR1 is LNHDA and CDR2 is SQIVND (reference sequence). CDR3 length: 16 residues. The V segment lost 3 bases and the J segment 4 bases; nucleotides outside the gene matches: 8. CDR3 nucleotide sequence: TGTGCCAGTAGTATCCAAGGACAGGGCCGGAATCAGCCCCAGCATTTT. This translates into CASSIQGQGRNQPQHF.

This clone has more than one count but fewer than ten. The chain employs TRBV7-3 and TRBJ1-1; 9 bases match TRBD1. This CDR3 comprises 14 residues. Germline V gives CDR1 SGHTA, CDR2 FQGTGA. J gave up 7 bases and V 1 base, and 4 bases lay outside the gene matches. The CDR3 sequence is CASSLSGGQGEAFF. The DNA for the CDR3 is TGTGCCAGCAGCTTAAGTGGGGGACAGGGTGAAGCTTTCTTT.

This clone is a singleton in its sample. This specimen includes other DNA sequences encoding the same CDR3. This chain connects TRBV7-3 to TRBJ2-1; possible D gene TRBD2, 5 bases. The CDR3 has 14 amino acids. Germline V CDR1 and CDR2: SGHTA, FQGTGA. With 3 bases removed from V and 6 bases from J, the gap between germline ends came to 12 bases. DNA for the CDR3: TGTGCCAGCAGCTTCGGAGGCGGCGGCAATGAGCAGTTCTTC. Protein product: CASSFGGGGNEQFF. Variable domain in full (rest from reference TRBV7-3 and TRBJ2-1): GAGVSQTPSNKVTEKGKYVELRCDPISGHTALYWYRQSLGQGPEFLIYFQGTGAADDSGLPNDRFFAVRPEGSVSTLKIQRTERGDSAVYLCASSFGGGGNEQFFGPGTRLTVL.

For the CDR3, the DNA is TGTGCCAGCAGCGCCCCGACAGGGGACTATGGCTACACCTTC. Translating it yields CASSAPTGDYGYTF. V is TRBV28 and J is TRBJ1-2; 8 bases are a match to TRBD1. J lost 3 bases, V lost 6 bases, and 6 bases had no gene match. Looked up from germline, CDR1 is MDHEN and CDR2 is SYDVKM. This CDR3 has 14 amino acids.

The chain carries TRBV28 and TRBJ2-7, with D possibly matching TRBD2 (5 bases). With 3 bases removed from V and 5 bases from J, the gap between germline ends came to 11 bases. The CDR3 has 13 residues. The germline V gene has CDR1 MDHEN and CDR2 SYDVKM. The CDR3: CASSFGGRHEQYF. In DNA, the CDR3 is TGTGCCAGCAGTTTTGGCGGGCGCCACGAGCAGTACTTC. The entire variable domain, with the rest obtained from reference TRBV28 and TRBJ2-7, is as follows: DVKVTQSSRYLVKRTGEKVFLECVQDMDHENMFWYRQDPGLGLRLIYFSYDVKMKEKGDIPEGYSVSREKKERFSLILESASTNQTSMYLCASSFGGRHEQYFGPGTRLTVT.

This clone was seen only once. The chain links TRBV7-3 to TRBJ2-3; D perhaps matches TRBD2 (5 bases). The CDR3 totals 13 residues. The germline CDR1 and CDR2 sequences are SGHTA and FQGTGA. The ends were cut back, 8 bases at V and 2 bases at J, with 11 bases in the middle. CDR3 amino acids: CASGPAATDTQYF. CDR3 DNA: TGTGCCAGCGGGCCAGCGGCCACAGATACGCAGTATTTT.

V is TRBV6-6 and J is TRBJ2-5; TRBD1 aligns across 7 bases. V lost 6 bases, J lost 6 bases, and 7 bases stayed unmatched. The CDR3 spans 13 residues. Germline-derived CDR1 and CDR2 are MNHNY and SVGAGI (reference sequence). Written as DNA, the CDR3 is TGTGCCAGCAGACCCAAGGGGGCGAAGACCCAGTACTTC. Its translation is CASRPKGAKTQYF.

V and J are TRBV19 and TRBJ2-2; D unclear. Per germline, CDR1 LNHDA and CDR2 SQIVND (reference sequence). The CDR3 spans 14 residues. Trimming shortened V by 7 bases and J by 6 bases, and 15 bases separated the two germline ends. Written as DNA, the CDR3 is TGTGCCAGTAAAGATCGCGGTAACTCCGGGGAGCTGTTTTTT. It encodes CASKDRGNSGELFF. Based on the CDR3 plus reference TRBV19 and TRBJ2-2, the full variable domain is DGGITQSPKYLFRKEGQNVTLSCEQNLNHDAMYWYRQDPGQGLRLIYYSQIVNDFQKGDIAEGYSVSREKKESFPLTVTSAQKNPTAFYLCASKDRGNSGELFFGEGSRLTVL.

V usage is TRBV5-4 and J usage is TRBJ1-4, with D maybe TRBD1 (6 bases). CDR3 length equals 13 residues. Trimming took 2 bases from V and 10 from J, leaving 12 bases between them. Germline lookup yields CDR1 SGHNT and CDR2 YYREEE (reference sequence). This CDR3 is CASSLGGSGKLFF. As DNA, the CDR3 is TGTGCCAGCAGCTTAGGGGGTTCCGGAAAACTGTTTTTT.

This sequence joins TRBV28 and TRBJ2-3; D not resolved. CDR1 is MDHEN, CDR2 SYDVKM, per germline. The CDR3 consists of 12 residues. Between the trimmed V and J ends, which lost 8 bases and 6 bases, there was a span of 12 bases. CDR3 protein: CASGSTTDTQYF. For the CDR3, the DNA is TGTGCCAGCGGTTCCACTACGGATACGCAGTATTTT.

This chain connects TRBV6-5 to TRBJ1-1; 9 bases fit TRBD1. The ends lost 8 bases at V and 3 bases at J; junction bases unmatched: 4. Germline CDR1 reads MNHEY; CDR2 reads SVGAGI. The CDR3 totals 13 residues. As DNA, the CDR3 is TGTGCCAGCGGCCGGGACAGGGACACTGAAGCTTTCTTT. It is translated as CASGRDRDTEAFF.